The clone carrying this T cell receptor beta chain was observed a handful of times. The sample originates from a study of T cell repertoires in cytomegalovirus infection. V shed 5 bases and J shed 5 bases, with 12 bases lying between them. The CDR3 is made up of 13 amino acids. In TCRdb, the reads were re-called with MiXCR into one record per CDR3 protein. In the table there are about 230,000 distinct CDR3 sequences, around 6.4% of which are singletons. The chain uses TRBV12-3 or TRBV12-4 and TRBJ1-1; D gene uncertain. This clonotype was sampled from a human donor in good health (CMV status not recorded). Some clones in this sample may be carry-over from other donors' samples. The specimen was PBMCs. CDR3 DNA sequence: TGTGCCAGCAGTACCCTTGCGCAGACTGAAGCTTTCTTT. Its protein product is CASSTLAQTEAFF.